The entry below describes one T cell receptor (beta chain). Its cognate antigen has yet to be identified. The input lacks base qualities; no much larger clone sits a single base away. The library relied on PCR. Data came from an Illumina HiSeq 2500. Molecular barcoding was employed in the preparation of TCR libraries, with unique molecular identifiers being used to normalize TCRbeta repertoire quantification. TCRdb passed the public sequencing reads through fastp at Q25 and MiXCR, retaining productive beta sequences. Entries are consolidated by CDR3 protein sequence, retaining the most common genes and DNA. The sample records fewer than 550,000 distinct CDR3 sequences, 15% to 20% of which are singletons. The ten largest clones add up to about 32% of the sample. This specimen's treatment or condition label, interpreted: allogeneic hematopoietic cell transplantation with graft depleted of TCRalphabeta T cells and CD19 B cells. Transplant recipients were children who received TCRalphabeta/CD19-depleted allogeneic hematopoietic cell grafts.

The sample belongs to a study of T-cell reconstitution after alpha-beta-depleted transplantation in children (dated by TCRdb to the mid-2010s). Regarding the study in general: Using TCR repertoire profiling, the study quantitatively followed how T-cell immune reconstitution unfolded in children after TCRalphabeta/CD19-depleted allogeneic hematopoietic cell transplantation. The paper as a whole reports these results and caveats: Hyperexpanded clone frequencies declined over subsequent months; after one year, T-cell counts and TCRbeta diversity were mostly attributed to newly produced T cells. About two months after transplant, the apparently early recovery of alphabetaT-cell counts reportedly depended on just several hundred clones that had expanded rapidly and came from non-depleted graft cells. In some patients, high TCRbeta diversity at day 60 was attributed to recipient T cells and intrathymic progenitors that had survived conditioning.

V and J are truncated by 2 bases and 10 bases respectively, leaving an intervening sequence of 12 bases. According to the germline V gene (reference sequence), CDR1 reads LGHDT and CDR2 reads YNNKEL. Spanning cysteine to phenylalanine, the CDR3 consists of 14 amino acids. The CDR3 DNA has 42 bases and is translated from base 1. Sequenced here: PBMCs, mostly from graft donor cells, sampled 360 days after TCRalphabeta/CD19-depleted stem cell transplant. The V gene is TRBV3-1 and the J gene is TRBJ1-6, and the D gene may be TRBD1, 5 bases matching. The clonotype comes from a boy younger than two who had a stem cell transplant for Wiskott-Aldrich syndrome, so the T cells may come from the graft donor. The nucleotides read TGTGCCAGCAGCCAAAGCGGGGGTCCCTCACCCCTCCACTTT. It codes for CASSQSGGPSPLHF.